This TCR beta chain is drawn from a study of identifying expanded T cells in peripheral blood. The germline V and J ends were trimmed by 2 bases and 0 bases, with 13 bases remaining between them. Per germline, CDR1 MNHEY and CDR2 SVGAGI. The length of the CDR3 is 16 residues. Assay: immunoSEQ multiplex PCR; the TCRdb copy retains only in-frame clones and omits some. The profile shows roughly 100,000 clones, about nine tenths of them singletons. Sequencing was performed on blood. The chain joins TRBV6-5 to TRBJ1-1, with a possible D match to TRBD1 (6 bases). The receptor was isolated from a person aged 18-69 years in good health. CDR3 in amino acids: CASSYGGGGMNTEAFF. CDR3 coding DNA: TGTGCCAGCAGTTACGGGGGGGGCGGCATGAACACTGAAGCTTTCTTT.